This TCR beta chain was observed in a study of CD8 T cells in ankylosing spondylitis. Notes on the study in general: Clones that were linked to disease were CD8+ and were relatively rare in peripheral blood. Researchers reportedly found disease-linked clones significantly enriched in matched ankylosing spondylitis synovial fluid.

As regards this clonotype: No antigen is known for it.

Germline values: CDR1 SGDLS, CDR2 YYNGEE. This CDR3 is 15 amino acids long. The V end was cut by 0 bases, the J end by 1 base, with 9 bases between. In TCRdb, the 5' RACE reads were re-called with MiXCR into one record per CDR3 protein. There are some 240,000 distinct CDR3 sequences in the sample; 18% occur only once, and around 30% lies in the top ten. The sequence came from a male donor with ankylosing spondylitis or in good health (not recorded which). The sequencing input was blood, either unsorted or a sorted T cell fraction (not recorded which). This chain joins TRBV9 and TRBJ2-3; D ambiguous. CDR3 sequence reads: CASSVEGVRTDTQYF. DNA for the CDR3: TGTGCCAGCAGCGTAGAAGGTGTCCGCACAGATACGCAGTATTTT.